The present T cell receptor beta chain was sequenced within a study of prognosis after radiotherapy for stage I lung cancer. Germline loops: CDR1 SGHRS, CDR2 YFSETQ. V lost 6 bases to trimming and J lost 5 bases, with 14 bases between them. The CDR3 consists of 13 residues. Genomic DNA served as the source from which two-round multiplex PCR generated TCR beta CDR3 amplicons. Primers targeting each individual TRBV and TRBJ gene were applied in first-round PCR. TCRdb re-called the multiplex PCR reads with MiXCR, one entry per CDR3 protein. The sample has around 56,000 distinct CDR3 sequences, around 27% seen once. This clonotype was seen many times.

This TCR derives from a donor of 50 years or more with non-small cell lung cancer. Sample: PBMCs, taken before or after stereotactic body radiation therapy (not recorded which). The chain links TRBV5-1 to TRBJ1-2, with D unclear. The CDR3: CASTERAPYGYTF. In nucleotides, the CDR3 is TGCGCCAGCACAGAAAGGGCACCTTATGGCTACACCTTC.